This TCR beta chain was obtained from a study of identical twins. General study results and limits: With monozygotic twins, out-of-frame TCR alpha sharing exceeded what models estimated. Insertions were fewer in abundant cord blood beta clonotypes, whereas memory repertoires showed none of this pattern.

V dropped 3 bases and J dropped 0; count of bases not matched to a gene: 2. Germline CDR1 and CDR2: PRHDT and FYEKMQ (reference sequence). The CDR3 runs to 18 residues. As to this clonotype: The target antigen is unknown.

Using its own MiXCR run on the 5' RACE reads, TCRdb lists one record per CDR3 protein. The table has approximately 600,000 distinct CDR3 sequences, 9.6% seen once; the top ten hold around 3.2%. The same sample was also used in a study of yellow fever vaccine responses in identical twins.

The TCR comes from a woman aged 18 to 35 in good health. The chain has TRBV13 and TRBJ2-4; 16 nucleotides line up with TRBD2. The sequencing sample was made of PBMCs. In nucleotides, the CDR3 is TGTGCCAGCAGCTTGGGACTAGCGGGGGGGGAAGCCAAAAACATTCAGTACTTC. This codes for CASSLGLAGGEAKNIQYF.